A single sample gave rise to the 5 T cell receptor beta chains below, sequenced in a study of blood T cells in healthy people across ages. Combining a sample-barcoded 5' primer with a J-beta primer mix, a second PCR ran for roughly 7 to 11 cycles. Each CDR3 protein gets one entry after TCRdb re-called the 5' RACE reads with MiXCR. The table shows fewer than 1.5 million distinct CDR3 sequences, with 42% occurring only once. Specimen: blood. The origin of the receptors is a woman aged 18-30 years in good health.

The genes are TRBV9 and TRBJ2-6, with D uncertain. The CDR3 loop spans 16 amino acids. V was trimmed by 4 bases and J by 0 bases, leaving 11 bases between them. Per the germline V gene, CDR1 is SGDLS and CDR2 is YYNGEE. The chain's CDR3 is CASSLFRHSGANVLTF. DNA of the CDR3: TGTGCCAGCAGCTTATTTCGTCACTCTGGGGCCAACGTCCTGACTTTC.

This clonotype was observed many times. V gene TRBV5-1 combines with J gene TRBJ2-7, with D possibly matching TRBD1 (6 bases). This CDR3 is 14 amino acids long. Per the germline V gene, CDR1 is SGHRS and CDR2 is YFSETQ. V was clipped by 1 base and J by 0 bases, with 8 bases between them. The CDR3 protein is CASSLRTASYEQYF. As DNA, the CDR3 is TGCGCCAGCAGCTTGCGGACAGCCTCCTACGAGCAGTACTTC.

This clonotype was seen more than once but under ten times. This chain uses TRBV7-2 with TRBJ2-7; weak D call: TRBD1 (5 bases). V lost 5 bases to trimming and J lost 0 bases, with 14 bases between them. The CDR3 totals 15 residues. Germline V gene lookup returns CDR1 SGHTA and CDR2 FQGNSA. The CDR3 DNA is TGTGCCAGCAGCCCGGACATAAGGAGCTCCTACGAGCAGTACTTC. Encoded protein: CASSPDIRSSYEQYF. Filled out from reference TRBV7-2 and TRBJ2-7, the complete variable domain reads GAGVSQSPSNKVTEKGKDVELRCDPISGHTALYWYRQSLGQGLEFLIYFQGNSAPDKSGLPSDRFSAERTGGSVSTLTIQRTQQEDSAVYLCASSPDIRSSYEQYFGPGTRLTVT.

This clonotype was recorded a few times. The chain carries TRBV27 and TRBJ1-2; weak D call: TRBD1 (5 bases). The CDR3 is made up of 17 amino acids. The germline V gene encodes CDR1 MNHEY and CDR2 SMNVEV (reference sequence). Trimming stripped 2 bases from V and 0 bases from J, with 16 bases between. DNA for the CDR3: TGTGCCAGCAGTTTACGGTTCGCGGGGCGAACTAACTATGGCTACACCTTC. Translation gives CASSLRFAGRTNYGYTF.

The rearrangement uses TRBV10-3 and TRBJ2-1; D is possibly TRBD2 (6 bases). This CDR3 spans 14 amino acids. V shed 6 bases and J shed 9 bases, with 18 bases lying between them. From germline, CDR1 is ENHRY and CDR2 SYGVKD. The CDR3 region has the DNA TGTGCCATCAGGCCGGGAGTAGGGGTTTCTGAGCAGTTCTTC. This translates into CAIRPGVGVSEQFF.